The source of this T cell receptor beta chain is a study of blood T cell repertoires in COVID-19. Clones were sequenced by immunoSEQ multiplex PCR, and TCRdb holds only the in-frame ones, with some missing. The table has approximately 150,000 clones, 87% seen once; the top ten hold 3% to 4.5%. The V gene's germline CDR1 is MDHEN and CDR2 SYDVKM. V lost 6 bases, J lost 5 bases, and 21 bases lay in between. The CDR3 is 16 residues long. The TCR sequence derives from an older woman who had recovered from COVID-19. Sequenced: peripheral blood. The chain couples TRBV28 to TRBJ2-3; possibly TRBD2 for D (6 bases). This CDR3 is CASSQYQHRGKDTQYF. CDR3 nucleotides: TGTGCCAGCAGCCAATACCAACACCGGGGGAAAGATACGCAGTATTTT.